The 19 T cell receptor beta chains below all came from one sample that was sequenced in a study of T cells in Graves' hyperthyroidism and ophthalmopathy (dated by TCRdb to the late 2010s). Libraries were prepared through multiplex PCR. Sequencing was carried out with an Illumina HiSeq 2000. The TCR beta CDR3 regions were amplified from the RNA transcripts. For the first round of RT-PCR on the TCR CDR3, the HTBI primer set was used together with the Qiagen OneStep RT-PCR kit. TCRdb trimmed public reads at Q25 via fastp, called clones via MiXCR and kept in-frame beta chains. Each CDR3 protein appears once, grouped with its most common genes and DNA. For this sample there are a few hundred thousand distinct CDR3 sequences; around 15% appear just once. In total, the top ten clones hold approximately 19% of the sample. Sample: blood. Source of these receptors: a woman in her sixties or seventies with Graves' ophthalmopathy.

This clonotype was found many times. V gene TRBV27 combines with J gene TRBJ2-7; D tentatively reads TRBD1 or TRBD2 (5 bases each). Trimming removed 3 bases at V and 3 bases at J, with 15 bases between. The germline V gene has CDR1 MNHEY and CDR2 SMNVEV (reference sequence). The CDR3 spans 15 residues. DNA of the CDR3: TGTGCCAGCAGTTTCACCGCCGGGACCCACTACGAGCAGTACTTC. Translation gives CASSFTAGTHYEQYF.

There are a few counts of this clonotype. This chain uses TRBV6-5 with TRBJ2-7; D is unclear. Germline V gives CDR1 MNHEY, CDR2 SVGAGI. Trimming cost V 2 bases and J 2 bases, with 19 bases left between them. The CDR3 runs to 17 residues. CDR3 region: CASSYHSHPLRTYEQYF. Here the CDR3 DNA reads TGTGCCAGCAGTTACCATTCCCACCCCCTCCGGACCTACGAGCAGTACTTC.

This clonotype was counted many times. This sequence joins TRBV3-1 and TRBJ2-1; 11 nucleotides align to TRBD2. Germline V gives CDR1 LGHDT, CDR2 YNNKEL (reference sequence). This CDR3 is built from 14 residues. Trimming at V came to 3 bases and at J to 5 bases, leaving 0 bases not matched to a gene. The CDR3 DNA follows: TGTGCCAGCAGCCAGACTAGCGGGAACAATGAGCAGTTCTTC. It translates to CASSQTSGNNEQFF.

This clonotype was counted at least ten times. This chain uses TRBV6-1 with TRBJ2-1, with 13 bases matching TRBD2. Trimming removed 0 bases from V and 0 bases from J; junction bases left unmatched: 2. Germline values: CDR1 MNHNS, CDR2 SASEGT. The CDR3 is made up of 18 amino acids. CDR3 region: CASSEAGTSGISYNEQFF. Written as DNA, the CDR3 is TGTGCCAGCAGTGAAGCGGGGACTAGCGGGATCTCCTACAATGAGCAGTTCTTC.

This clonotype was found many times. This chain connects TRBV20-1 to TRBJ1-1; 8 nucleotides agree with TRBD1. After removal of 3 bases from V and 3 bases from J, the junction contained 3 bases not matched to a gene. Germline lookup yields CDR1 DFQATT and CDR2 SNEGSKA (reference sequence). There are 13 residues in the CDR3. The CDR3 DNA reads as TGCAGTGCTAGGCAGGGGGCGGACACTGAAGCTTTCTTT. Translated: CSARQGADTEAFF.

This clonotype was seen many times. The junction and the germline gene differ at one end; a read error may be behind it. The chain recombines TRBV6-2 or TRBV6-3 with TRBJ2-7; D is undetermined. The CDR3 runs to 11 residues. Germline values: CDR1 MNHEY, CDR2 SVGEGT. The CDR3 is CASSPFYEQYF. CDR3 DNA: TGCGCCAGCAGCCCCTTCTACGAGCAGTACTTC.

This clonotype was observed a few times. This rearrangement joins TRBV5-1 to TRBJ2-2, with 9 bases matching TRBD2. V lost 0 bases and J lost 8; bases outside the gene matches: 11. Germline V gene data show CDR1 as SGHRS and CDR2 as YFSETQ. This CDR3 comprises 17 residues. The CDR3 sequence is CASSLEGGRASPGELFF. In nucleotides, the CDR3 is TGCGCCAGCAGCTTGGAGGGCGGGAGGGCCTCTCCGGGGGAGCTGTTTTTT.

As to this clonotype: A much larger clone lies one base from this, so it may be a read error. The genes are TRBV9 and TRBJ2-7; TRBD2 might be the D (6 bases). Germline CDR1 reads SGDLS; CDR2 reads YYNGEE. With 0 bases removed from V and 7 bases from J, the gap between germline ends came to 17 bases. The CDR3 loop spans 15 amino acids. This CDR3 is CASSVDGSAYNEQYF. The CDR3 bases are TGTGCCAGCAGCGTAGACGGGAGCGCTTACAATGAGCAGTACTTC.

The CDR3 here is CASSLGTSGSETQYF. CDR3 DNA sequence: TGTGCCAGCAGCTTAGGTACTAGCGGGAGTGAGACCCAGTACTTC. The chain recombines TRBV11-2 with TRBJ2-5; 11 bases match TRBD2. V trimming: 1 base; J trimming: 5 bases; junction bases outside the gene matches: 3. CDR1 is SGHAT and CDR2 is FQNNGV in the germline V gene. This CDR3 is 15 amino acids long. Filled out from reference TRBV11-2 and TRBJ2-5, the complete variable domain reads EAGVAQSPRYKIIEKRQSVAFWCNPISGHATLYWYQQILGQGPKLLIQFQNNGVVDDSQLPKDRFSAERLKGVDSTLKIQPAKLEDSAVYLCASSLGTSGSETQYFGPGTRLLVL.

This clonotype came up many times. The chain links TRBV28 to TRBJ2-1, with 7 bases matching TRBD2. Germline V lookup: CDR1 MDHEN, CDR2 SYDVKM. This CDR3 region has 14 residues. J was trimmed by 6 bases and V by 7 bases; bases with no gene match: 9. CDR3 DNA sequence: TGTGCCAGCAACCCTATGGGGGGGGGCAATGAGCAGTTCTTC. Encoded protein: CASNPMGGGNEQFF.

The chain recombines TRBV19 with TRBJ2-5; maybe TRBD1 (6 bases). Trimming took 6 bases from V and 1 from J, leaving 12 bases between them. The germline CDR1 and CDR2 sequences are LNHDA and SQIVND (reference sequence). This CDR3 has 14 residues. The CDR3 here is CASRKTGAQETQYF. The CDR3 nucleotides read TGTGCCAGTAGGAAGACAGGAGCCCAAGAGACCCAGTACTTC.

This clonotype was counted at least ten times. The chain's CDR3 is CASSGFSEASTDTQYF. Here the CDR3 DNA reads TGCGCCAGCAGTGGGTTTTCGGAGGCTAGCACAGATACGCAGTATTTT. The chain is built from TRBV10-1 and TRBJ2-3, with D perhaps TRBD2 (5 bases). Germline V lookup: CDR1 WNHNN, CDR2 SYGVQD (reference sequence). The CDR3 consists of 16 residues. The V end lost 4 bases, the J end lost 0 bases, and 14 bases lay between the germline ends.

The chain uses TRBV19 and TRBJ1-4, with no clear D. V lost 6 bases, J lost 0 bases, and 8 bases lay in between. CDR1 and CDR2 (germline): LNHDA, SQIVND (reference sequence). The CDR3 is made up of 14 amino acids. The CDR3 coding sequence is TGTGCCAGTAGGGCCGAACCAACTAATGAAAAACTGTTTTTT. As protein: CASRAEPTNEKLFF. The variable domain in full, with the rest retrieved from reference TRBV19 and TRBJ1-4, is DGGITQSPKYLFRKEGQNVTLSCEQNLNHDAMYWYRQDPGQGLRLIYYSQIVNDFQKGDIAEGYSVSREKKESFPLTVTSAQKNPTAFYLCASRAEPTNEKLFFGSGTQLSVL.

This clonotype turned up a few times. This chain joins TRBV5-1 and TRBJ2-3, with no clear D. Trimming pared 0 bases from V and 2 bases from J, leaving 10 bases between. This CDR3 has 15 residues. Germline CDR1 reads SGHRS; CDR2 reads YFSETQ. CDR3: CASSLDLFSTDTQYF. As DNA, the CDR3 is TGCGCCAGCAGCTTGGACCTATTCTCCACAGATACGCAGTATTTT.

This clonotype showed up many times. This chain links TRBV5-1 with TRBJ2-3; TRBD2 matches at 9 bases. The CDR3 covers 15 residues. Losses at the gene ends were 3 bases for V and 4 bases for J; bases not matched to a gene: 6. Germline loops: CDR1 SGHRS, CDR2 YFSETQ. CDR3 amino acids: CASSSIAGVADTQYF. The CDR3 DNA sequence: TGCGCCAGCAGCTCCATAGCGGGAGTGGCAGATACGCAGTATTTT.

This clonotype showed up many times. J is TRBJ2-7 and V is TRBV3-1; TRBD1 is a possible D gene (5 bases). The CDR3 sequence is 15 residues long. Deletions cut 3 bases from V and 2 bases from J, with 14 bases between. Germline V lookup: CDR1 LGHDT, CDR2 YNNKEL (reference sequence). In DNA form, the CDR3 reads TGTGCCAGCAGCCACGCCTCTCTAGGGGCCTACGAGCAGTACTTC. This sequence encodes CASSHASLGAYEQYF.

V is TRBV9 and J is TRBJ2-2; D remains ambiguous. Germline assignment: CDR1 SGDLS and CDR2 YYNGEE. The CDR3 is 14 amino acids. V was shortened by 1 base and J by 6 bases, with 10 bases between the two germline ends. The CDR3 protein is CASSVSPSPGELFF. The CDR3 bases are TGTGCCAGCAGCGTATCCCCCTCCCCCGGGGAGCTGTTTTTT.

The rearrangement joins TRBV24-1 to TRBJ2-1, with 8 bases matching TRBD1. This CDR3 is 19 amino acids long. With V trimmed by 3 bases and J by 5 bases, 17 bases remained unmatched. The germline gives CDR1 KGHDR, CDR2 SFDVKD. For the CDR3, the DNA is TGTGCCACCAGTGATCCCAACAACCCCGGGACAGGAGAAAACAATGAGCAGTTCTTC. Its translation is CATSDPNNPGTGENNEQFF.

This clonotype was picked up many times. CDR3 in amino acids: CASSSETSGGTDTQYF. For the CDR3, the DNA is TGTGCCAGCAGCTCAGAGACTAGCGGAGGGACAGATACGCAGTATTTT. The V and J genes are TRBV11-2 and TRBJ2-3; TRBD2 aligns across 9 bases. CDR1 is SGHAT and CDR2 is FQNNGV in the germline V gene. The CDR3 covers 16 residues. Trimming took 4 bases from V and 3 from J; bases not matched to a gene: 8.